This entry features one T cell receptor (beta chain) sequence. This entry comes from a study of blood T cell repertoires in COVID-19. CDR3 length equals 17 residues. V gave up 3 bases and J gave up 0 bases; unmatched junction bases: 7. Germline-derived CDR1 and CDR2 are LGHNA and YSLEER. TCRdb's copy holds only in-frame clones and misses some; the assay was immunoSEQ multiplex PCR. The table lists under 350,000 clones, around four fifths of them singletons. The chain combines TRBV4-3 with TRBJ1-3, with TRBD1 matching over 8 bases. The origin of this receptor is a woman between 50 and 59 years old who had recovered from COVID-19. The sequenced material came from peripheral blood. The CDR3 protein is CASSQGSTGGSGNTIYF. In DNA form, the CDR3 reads TGCGCCAGCAGCCAGGGCTCAACAGGGGGCTCTGGAAACACCATATATTTT.